This T cell receptor (beta chain) was sequenced in a study of beta chain features in type 1 diabetes. Points from the study as a whole: Moderately but significantly shorter TCRB CDR3s were found in Type 1 diabetes patients in all four CD4+ subsets.

Trimming took off 2 bases at V and 8 bases at J, with 6 bases between the two ends. Germline CDR1 reads SEHNR; CDR2 reads FQNEAQ (reference sequence). The CDR3 totals 11 residues. The whole isolated RNA underwent reverse transcription, so sequencing captured expressed TCRB transcripts. Repertoires were generated with immunoSEQ multiplex PCR, while TCRdb's copy carries only in-frame clones and drops some. The sample shows 55,000 to 85,000 clones, 45% to 50% of them seen only once. The table lists this clone with a few counts. As yet, its antigen is unknown. The sample comprised central memory CD4+ T cells from blood. The chain couples TRBV7-9 to TRBJ1-1, with no clear D. The source of this sequence is a man aged 25 to 40 with type 1 diabetes. The DNA of the CDR3 is TGTGCCAGCAGCTTACAGAGGGAAGCTTTCTTT. Its protein product is CASSLQREAFF.